The count of the clone carrying this TCR beta chain is one. Its antigen remains unidentified. The data were produced by immunoSEQ multiplex PCR, yet TCRdb's version contains in-frame clones alone and is incomplete. The sample holds 950,000 to 1,300,000 clones; about 75% are singletons and the top ten take 1.4%. The donors were adults (healthy and HIV-negative) with no recent acute infections or vaccinations. Donors comprised only Caucasian adults living in Nashville, Tennessee. Looked up from germline, CDR1 is SGDLS and CDR2 is YYNGEE. The CDR3 extends over 13 amino acids. Trimming stripped 0 bases from V and 9 bases from J, with 10 bases between. This specimen belongs to a study of shared clonotypes between healthy human individuals. As for the study in general: CD4 naive and memory got three plates each, CD8 naive two, CD8 memory one. General study points: A few donors had 4% to 6.5% of their naive CD4 clonotypes in common.

The TCR comes from a man aged 18 to 29 in good health. What was sequenced was memory CD4+ T cells sorted from blood. Described subset: CD45RA-negative fraction. The chain joins TRBV9 to TRBJ1-5; D is uncertain. The CDR3: CASSVAPIGPQHF. For the CDR3, the DNA is TGTGCCAGCAGCGTAGCACCAATTGGGCCCCAGCATTTT. The whole variable domain, filled in from reference TRBV9 and TRBJ1-5, reads DSGVTQTPKHLITATGQRVTLRCSPRSGDLSVYWYQQSLDQGLQFLIQYYNGEERAKGNILERFSAQQFPDLHSELNLSSLELGDSALYFCASSVAPIGPQHFGDGTRLSIL.